The source of this TCR beta chain is a study of T cell responses to AZD1222 COVID-19 vaccine. Study outcomes and limitations: Most donors were white British, females outnumbered males, and clonal diversity was possibly underestimated.

Worth noting for this clone: The antigen remains undetermined.

Repertoires were generated with immunoSEQ multiplex PCR, while TCRdb's copy carries only in-frame clones and drops some. This repertoire shows approximately 190,000 clones, over 80% found once; its top ten account for 1% to 1.5%. Germline lookup yields CDR1 LGHDT and CDR2 YNNKEL (reference sequence). There are 14 residues in the CDR3. Trimming pared 2 bases from V and 4 bases from J, leaving 10 bases between. The origin of this receptor is an adult in good health. The rearrangement uses TRBV3-1 (or the pseudogene TRBV3-2) and TRBJ2-3; either TRBD1 or TRBD2 may fit D (5 bases each). The material was peripheral blood, obtained on day 0 of AZD1222 vaccination. CDR3 nucleotide sequence: TGTGCCAGCAGCCAATGGGACGGAGCAGATACGCAGTATTTT. Residues: CASSQWDGADTQYF.